This T cell receptor beta chain originates from a study of blood T cells in healthy people across ages. This CDR3 has 15 amino acids. Germline CDR1 and CDR2: SEHNR and FQNEAQ (reference sequence). Trimming removed 6 bases at V and 6 bases at J, with 18 bases between. A second PCR, run for roughly 7 to 12 cycles, used a sample-barcoded 5' primer plus a J-beta primer mix. TCRdb passed the 5' RACE reads through MiXCR, listing each CDR3 protein once. Of around 1,600,000 distinct CDR3 sequences listed, approximately 39% are singletons. Each individual donor underwent a draw of approximately 9.8 milliliters of peripheral blood. Whenever a sample was processed, at least 6 million PBMCs were isolated.

The genes are TRBV7-9 and TRBJ1-5, with D possibly being TRBD1 (6 bases). Sample: blood. This clonotype was sampled from a woman younger than 30 in good health. CDR3 amino acids: CASSSTGTPLQPQHF. The DNA of the CDR3 is TGTGCCAGCAGTTCAACCGGGACACCTCTTCAGCCCCAGCATTTT.